The clone carrying this T cell receptor beta chain was seen a handful of times. What it binds is not known. The CDR3 totals 14 residues. Trimming shortened V by 4 bases and J by 1 base, and 10 bases separated the two germline ends. Per germline, CDR1 LNHNV and CDR2 YYDKDF (reference sequence). This entry belongs to a study of cytomegalovirus exposure and HLA in healthy donors. Study as a whole: Prior work identified around 100 million unique TCR beta sequences in approximately 180 million T cells. General study points: Researchers catalogued roughly 170 TCR beta chains as cytomegalovirus-associated. What a later analysis showed was that several of the most significant clusters appeared linked to common viral pathogens.

The primer mix had 60 Vbeta and 13 Jbeta primers. TCRdb keeps only in-frame clones here, not all; method: immunoSEQ multiplex PCR. The sample has approximately 150,000 clones, 65% to 80% seen once. Although they were nominally healthy when sampled, donors likely had unrecorded immune exposures. The chain combines TRBV15 with TRBJ1-1; possibly TRBD1 for D (5 bases). The sequenced sample consisted of PBMCs. The sequence derives from a man between 40 and 49 years old in good health and CMV-seronegative. The CDR3 here is CATSTPTENTEAFF. CDR3 nucleotides: TGTGCCACCAGCACCCCGACAGAGAACACTGAAGCTTTCTTT.